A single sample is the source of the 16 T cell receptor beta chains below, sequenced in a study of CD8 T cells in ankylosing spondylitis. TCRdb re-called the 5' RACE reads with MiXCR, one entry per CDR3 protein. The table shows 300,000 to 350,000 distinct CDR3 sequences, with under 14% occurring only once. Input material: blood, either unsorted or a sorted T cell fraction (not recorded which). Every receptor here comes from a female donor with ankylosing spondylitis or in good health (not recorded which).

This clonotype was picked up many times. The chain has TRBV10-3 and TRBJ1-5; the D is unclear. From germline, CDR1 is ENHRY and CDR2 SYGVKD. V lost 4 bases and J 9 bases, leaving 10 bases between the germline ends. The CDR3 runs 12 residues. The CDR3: CAISGQPGPQHF. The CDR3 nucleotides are TGTGCCATCAGTGGGCAGCCTGGGCCCCAGCATTTT.

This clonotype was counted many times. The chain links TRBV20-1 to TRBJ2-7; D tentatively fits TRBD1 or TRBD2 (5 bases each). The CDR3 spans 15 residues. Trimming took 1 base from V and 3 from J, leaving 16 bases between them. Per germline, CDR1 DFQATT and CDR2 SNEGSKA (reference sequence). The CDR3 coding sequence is TGCAGTGCTAGAGCCCTCGGGACCAGAGACTACGAGCAGTACTTC. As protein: CSARALGTRDYEQYF.

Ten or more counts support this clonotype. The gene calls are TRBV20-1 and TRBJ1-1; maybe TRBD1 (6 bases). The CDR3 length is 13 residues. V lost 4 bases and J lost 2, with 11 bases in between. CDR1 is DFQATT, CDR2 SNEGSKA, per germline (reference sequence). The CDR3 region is CSAIGGTNTEAFF. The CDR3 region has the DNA TGCAGTGCTATAGGGGGAACAAACACTGAAGCTTTCTTT.

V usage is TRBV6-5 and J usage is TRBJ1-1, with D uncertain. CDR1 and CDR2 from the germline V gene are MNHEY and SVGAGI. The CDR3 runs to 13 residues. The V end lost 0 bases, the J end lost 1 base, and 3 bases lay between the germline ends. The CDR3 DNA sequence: TGTGCCAGCAGTTACTCGCGGAACACTGAAGCTTTCTTT. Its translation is CASSYSRNTEAFF.

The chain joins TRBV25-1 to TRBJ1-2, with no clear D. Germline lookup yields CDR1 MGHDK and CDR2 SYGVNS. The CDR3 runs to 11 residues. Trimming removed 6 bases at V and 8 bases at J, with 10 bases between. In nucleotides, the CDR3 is TGTGCCAGCAGAGAGGCCGGGGGCTACACCTTC. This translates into CASREAGGYTF.

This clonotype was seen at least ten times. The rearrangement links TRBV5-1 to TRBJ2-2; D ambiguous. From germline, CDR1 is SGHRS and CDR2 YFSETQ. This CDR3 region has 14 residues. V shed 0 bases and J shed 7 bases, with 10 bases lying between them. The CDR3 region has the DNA TGCGCCAGCAGCTTGGATGGCGATATCGGGGAGCTGTTTTTT. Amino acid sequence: CASSLDGDIGELFF. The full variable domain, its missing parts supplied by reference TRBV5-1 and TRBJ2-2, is KAGVTQTPRYLIKTRGQQVTLSCSPISGHRSVSWYQQTPGQGLQFLFEYFSETQRNKGNFPGRFSGRQFSNSRSEMNVSTLELGDSALYLCASSLDGDIGELFFGEGSRLTVL.

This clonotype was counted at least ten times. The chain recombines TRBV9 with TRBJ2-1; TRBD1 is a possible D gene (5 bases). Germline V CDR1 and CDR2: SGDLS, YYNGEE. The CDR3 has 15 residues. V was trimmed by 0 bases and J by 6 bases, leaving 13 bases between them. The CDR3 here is CASSVGTNRRNEQFF. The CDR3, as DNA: TGTGCCAGCAGCGTAGGGACAAATCGTCGCAATGAGCAGTTCTTC.

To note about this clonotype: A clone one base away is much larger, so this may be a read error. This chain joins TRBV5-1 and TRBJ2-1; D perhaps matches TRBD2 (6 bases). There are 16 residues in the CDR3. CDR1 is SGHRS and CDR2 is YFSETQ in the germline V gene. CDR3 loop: CASSLGPLGGSNKQFF. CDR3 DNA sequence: TGCGCCAGCAGCTTGGGGCCCCTCGGGGGTAGCAATAAGCAGTTCTTC.

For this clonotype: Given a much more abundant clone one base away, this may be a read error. The CDR3 sequence is CASSPSGTGFNEQFF. The CDR3 DNA follows: TGTGCCAGCTCACCATCCGGGACAGGGTTCAATGAGCAGTTCTTC. The chain is built from TRBV18 and TRBJ2-1; TRBD1 matches at 9 bases. The CDR3 runs to 15 residues. V lost 2 bases to trimming and J lost 6 bases; unmatched junction nucleotides: 5. Germline V lookup: CDR1 KGHSH, CDR2 LQKENI.

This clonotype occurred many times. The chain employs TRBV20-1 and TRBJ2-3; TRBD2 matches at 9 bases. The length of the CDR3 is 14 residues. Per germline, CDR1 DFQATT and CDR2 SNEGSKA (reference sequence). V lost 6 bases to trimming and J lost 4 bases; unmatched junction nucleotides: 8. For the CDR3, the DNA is TGCAGTGCCGTCTCTAGCGGGATATCAGATACGCAGTATTTT. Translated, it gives CSAVSSGISDTQYF.

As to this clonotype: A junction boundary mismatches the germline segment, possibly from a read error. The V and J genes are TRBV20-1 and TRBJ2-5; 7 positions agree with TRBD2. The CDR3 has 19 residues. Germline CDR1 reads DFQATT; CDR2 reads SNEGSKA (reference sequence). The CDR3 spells CCARELTRWASGVEETQYF. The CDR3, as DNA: TGCTGTGCTAGAGAGTTAACGCGGTGGGCTAGCGGAGTTGAAGAGACCCAGTACTTC.

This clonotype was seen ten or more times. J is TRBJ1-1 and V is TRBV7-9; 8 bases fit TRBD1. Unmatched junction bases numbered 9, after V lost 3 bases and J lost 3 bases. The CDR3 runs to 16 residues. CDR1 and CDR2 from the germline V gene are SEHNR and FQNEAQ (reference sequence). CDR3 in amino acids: CASSFGRDRIHTEAFF. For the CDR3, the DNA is TGTGCCAGCAGCTTCGGCCGGGACAGGATTCACACTGAAGCTTTCTTT.

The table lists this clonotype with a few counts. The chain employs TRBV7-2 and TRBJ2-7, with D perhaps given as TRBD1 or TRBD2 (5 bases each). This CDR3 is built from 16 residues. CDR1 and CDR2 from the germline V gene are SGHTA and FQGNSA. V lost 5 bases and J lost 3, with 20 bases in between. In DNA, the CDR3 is TGTGCCAGCAGCCAAACCCGGGACCGCTTTAACTACGAGCAGTACTTC. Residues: CASSQTRDRFNYEQYF.

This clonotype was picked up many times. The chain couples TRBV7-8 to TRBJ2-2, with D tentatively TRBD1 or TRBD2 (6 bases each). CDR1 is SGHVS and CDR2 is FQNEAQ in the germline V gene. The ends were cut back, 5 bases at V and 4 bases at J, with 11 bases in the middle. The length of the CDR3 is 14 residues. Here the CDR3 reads CASSGGQGTGELFF. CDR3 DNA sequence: TGTGCCAGCAGCGGGGGGCAAGGCACCGGGGAGCTGTTTTTT.

Here the CDR3 reads CASSRRGGVRETQYF. CDR3 DNA sequence: TGTGCCAGCAGTCGCCGTGGGGGGGTTCGAGAGACCCAGTACTTC. This chain connects TRBV27 to TRBJ2-5, with 7 bases lining up with TRBD2. CDR3 length: 15 amino acids. CDR1 is MNHEY and CDR2 is SMNVEV in the germline V gene (reference sequence). The ends lost 5 bases at V and 4 bases at J; junction bases unmatched: 10.

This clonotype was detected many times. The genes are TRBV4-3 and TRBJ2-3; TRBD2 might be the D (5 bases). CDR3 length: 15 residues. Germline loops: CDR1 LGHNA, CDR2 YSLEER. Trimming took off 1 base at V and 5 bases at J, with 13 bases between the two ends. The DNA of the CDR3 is TGCGCCAGCAGCCAAGGGGGTAGCGTCGTAGATACGCAGTATTTT. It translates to CASSQGGSVVDTQYF.